The 23 T cell receptor beta chains below all came from one sample that was sequenced in a study of blood T cell repertoires in COVID-19. TCRdb keeps only in-frame clones here, not all; method: immunoSEQ multiplex PCR. The sample lists approximately 500,000 clones, approximately 89% seen once, with 0.75% to 0.9% in the top ten. Sequencing input: peripheral blood. The receptors were sampled from a man between 18 and 29 years old with COVID-19, enrolled during active disease.

The CDR3 sequence: CASSQDGRGGSQTQYF. Here the CDR3 DNA reads TGCGCCAGCAGCCAAGATGGGCGGGGGGGCTCTCAGACCCAGTACTTC. The rearrangement joins TRBV4-1 to TRBJ2-5, with 9 nucleotides matching TRBD2. Germline CDR1 reads MGHRA; CDR2 reads YSYEKL. The trim removed 0 bases at V and 6 bases at J, leaving 8 bases unmatched. The CDR3 consists of 16 residues.

This clone was seen only once. The chain combines TRBV6-1 with TRBJ2-3, with 9 nucleotides matching TRBD2. Germline trimming cut 2 bases from V and 7 bases from J; bases unmatched to any gene: 7. The CDR3 is 15 residues long. The germline gives CDR1 MNHNS, CDR2 SASEGT. This CDR3 reads CASSEWGGGANTQYF. The CDR3 DNA follows: TGTGCCAGCAGTGAATGGGGCGGGGGGGCAAATACGCAGTATTTT.

A single count supports this clone. The chain recombines TRBV20-1 with TRBJ2-1; D not certain. This CDR3 spans 11 amino acids. V was trimmed by 1 base and J by 8 bases, leaving 6 bases between them. Germline V CDR1 and CDR2: DFQATT, SNEGSKA (reference sequence). CDR3 nucleotides: TGCAGTGCTAGAGTTCGGGATGAGCAGTTCTTC. Translation gives CSARVRDEQFF.

The J gene is TRBJ2-7, the V gene TRBV7-9; D is uncertain. Germline V gene data show CDR1 as SEHNR and CDR2 as FQNEAQ (reference sequence). V shed 4 bases and J shed 7 bases, with 11 bases lying between them. The CDR3 extends over 12 amino acids. The CDR3 loop reads CASSSQSPEQYF. The CDR3 DNA reads TGTGCCAGCAGCTCACAGTCCCCGGAGCAGTACTTC. Full variable domain (remainder filled in from reference TRBV7-9 and TRBJ2-7): DTGVSQNPRHKITKRGQNVTFRCDPISEHNRLYWYRQTLGQGPEFLTYFQNEAQLEKSRLLSDRFSAERPKGSFSTLEIQRTEQGDSAMYLCASSSQSPEQYFGPGTRLTVT.

J is TRBJ2-2 and V is TRBV30; no clear D gene. Trimming removed 0 bases at V and 4 bases at J, with 6 bases between. This CDR3 contains 13 residues. Germline CDR1 GTSNPN, CDR2 SVGIG (reference sequence). In DNA, the CDR3 is TGTGCCTGGAGTGTACTGGTCACCGGGGAGCTGTTTTTT. Residues: CAWSVLVTGELFF.

This clone was observed once. This sequence joins TRBV10-3 and TRBJ2-7, with TRBD1 identical over 8 bases. V lost 7 bases and J lost 6; bases outside the gene matches: 14. The CDR3 contains 15 residues. Germline loops: CDR1 ENHRY, CDR2 SYGVKD. This CDR3 is CAITPGQGAWSEQYF. The CDR3 nucleotides read TGTGCCATCACCCCCGGCCAGGGGGCATGGAGCGAGCAGTACTTC.

This chain connects TRBV2 to TRBJ1-1, with TRBD1 identical over 8 bases. The CDR3 loop spans 15 amino acids. Unmatched junction bases numbered 9, after V lost 4 bases and J lost 5 bases. Germline V gives CDR1 SNHLY, CDR2 FYNNEI. The CDR3 loop reads CASSGFGQGSTEAFF. For the CDR3, the DNA is TGTGCCAGCAGTGGTTTCGGACAGGGCTCAACTGAAGCTTTCTTT.

This clone was observed a few times. This chain connects TRBV10-1 to TRBJ2-3; maybe TRBD2 (6 bases). The CDR3 is made up of 15 amino acids. Trimming cost V 3 bases and J 4 bases, with 14 bases left between them. Per the germline V gene, CDR1 is WNHNN and CDR2 is SYGVQD (reference sequence). CDR3 DNA sequence: TGCGCCAGCAGTGAAGGTGCGCGGGACTCAGATACGCAGTATTTT. Its translation: CASSEGARDSDTQYF.

The chain couples TRBV2 to TRBJ1-1; a possible D gene is TRBD1 (6 bases). The length of the CDR3 is 14 residues. The V and J ends lost 6 bases and 1 base respectively, with 12 bases between them. Germline loops: CDR1 SNHLY, CDR2 FYNNEI. The CDR3 DNA reads TGTGCCAGCAGCACAGGGCCCCCGAACACTGAAGCTTTCTTT. Its protein is CASSTGPPNTEAFF.

Comments on this clone: The identical CDR3 is also encoded by other nucleotide sequences in the sample. The chain links TRBV5-4 to TRBJ2-3; 12 positions agree with TRBD2. Losses at the gene ends were 4 bases for V and 4 bases for J; bases not matched to a gene: 4. Per germline, CDR1 SGHNT and CDR2 YYREEE (reference sequence). The CDR3 consists of 15 residues. The CDR3 DNA reads TGTGCCAGCAGCCCGACTAGCGGGGGCGCAGATACGCAGTATTTT. This translates into CASSPTSGGADTQYF.

This clone was detected only once. J is TRBJ2-3 and V is TRBV15; 12 bases line up with TRBD2. J was trimmed by 6 bases and V by 5 bases; bases with no gene match: 6. The CDR3 spans 15 residues. Germline V gene sequence: CDR1 LNHNV, CDR2 YYDKDF (reference sequence). The CDR3 DNA reads TGTGCCACCAGCTTCCGGACTAGCGGGATGGATACGCAGTATTTT. Its protein product is CATSFRTSGMDTQYF. Full variable domain (outside the CDR3, taken from reference TRBV15 and TRBJ2-3): DAMVIQNPRYQVTQFGKPVTLSCSQTLNHNVMYWYQQKSSQAPKLLFHYYDKDFNNEADTPDNFQSRRPNTSFCFLDIRSPGLGDTAMYLCATSFRTSGMDTQYFGPGTRLTVL.

The chain has TRBV24-1 and TRBJ1-2; a weak D match, TRBD1 (5 bases). Germline V gene data show CDR1 as KGHDR and CDR2 as SFDVKD. Trimming removed 7 bases from V and 0 bases from J, with 11 bases in between. The length of the CDR3 is 14 residues. The CDR3 here is CATSAGPANYGYTF. DNA of the CDR3: TGTGCCACCAGCGCGGGACCAGCTAACTATGGCTACACCTTC.

The chain joins TRBV27 to TRBJ1-5; TRBD1 matches 9 bases. CDR3 length: 14 amino acids. V was pared by 5 bases and J by 5 bases, with 4 bases of the junction left unmatched. Germline V gene data show CDR1 as MNHEY and CDR2 as SMNVEV (reference sequence). The CDR3 reads CASSPGQGDQPQHF. CDR3 nucleotides: TGTGCCAGCAGTCCGGGACAGGGCGATCAGCCCCAGCATTTT.

This sequence joins TRBV7-2 and TRBJ2-7; 9 bases fit TRBD1. The V segment lost 3 bases and the J segment 1 base; nucleotides outside the gene matches: 4. From germline, CDR1 is SGHTA and CDR2 FQGNSA. This CDR3 has 15 residues. The CDR3 loop is CASSFYRGPSYEQYF. Written as DNA, the CDR3 is TGTGCCAGCAGCTTTTACAGGGGGCCGTCCTACGAGCAGTACTTC.

V usage is TRBV2 and J usage is TRBJ2-1, with 9 bases that match TRBD2. The CDR3 is 16 residues long. Per germline, CDR1 SNHLY and CDR2 FYNNEI. J gave up 5 bases and V 4 bases, and 9 bases lay outside the gene matches. The CDR3 here is CASSAFLAGTNNEQFF. CDR3 coding DNA: TGTGCCAGCAGTGCCTTCCTAGCGGGGACAAACAATGAGCAGTTCTTC.

The chain employs TRBV5-4 and TRBJ2-7, with 14 bases lining up with TRBD2. Trimming cost V 4 bases and J 6 bases; bases outside gene matches: 9. Germline assignment: CDR1 SGHNT and CDR2 YYREEE (reference sequence). This CDR3 has 16 residues. The CDR3 DNA follows: TGTGCCAGCAGCAGGGGACTAGCGGGAGCAAATGTCGAGCAGTACTTC. It yields the protein CASSRGLAGANVEQYF.

This clone was observed once. The chain joins TRBV13 to TRBJ2-7; 8 bases fit TRBD1. The junction had 12 bases not matched to a gene; V was cut back by 4 bases and J by 1 base. The CDR3 has 17 residues. CDR1 is PRHDT and CDR2 is FYEKMQ in the germline V gene (reference sequence). In DNA form, the CDR3 reads TGTGCCAGCAGCTCACCCTTTGGGCAGGGGGCTTCCTACGAGCAGTACTTC. Translated, it gives CASSSPFGQGASYEQYF.

The J gene is TRBJ2-1, the V gene TRBV5-4; 8 bases line up with TRBD2. V lost 4 bases, J lost 2 bases, and 5 bases stayed unmatched. The CDR3 contains 15 residues. Germline V gene lookup returns CDR1 SGHNT and CDR2 YYREEE (reference sequence). The CDR3 here is CASSHSGSPYNEQFF. In DNA form, the CDR3 reads TGTGCCAGCAGCCACAGCGGGAGTCCCTACAATGAGCAGTTCTTC.

V and J are TRBV2 and TRBJ2-5, with 7 nucleotides matching TRBD2. V lost 8 bases, J lost 5 bases, and 8 bases stayed unmatched. CDR3 length: 13 residues. The V gene's germline CDR1 is SNHLY and CDR2 FYNNEI. The CDR3 region has the DNA TGTGCCAGCCGCCGGGACTACGGGGAGACCCAGTACTTC. Residues: CASRRDYGETQYF.

This chain links TRBV4-2 with TRBJ1-5; TRBD1 might be the D (5 bases). The length of the CDR3 is 14 residues. The V end lost 5 bases, the J end lost 5 bases, and 13 bases lay between the germline ends. Germline CDR1 reads LGHNA; CDR2 reads YNFKEQ. CDR3 amino acids: CASSVIGGDQPQHF. The CDR3 nucleotides read TGTGCCAGCAGCGTTATTGGGGGGGATCAGCCCCAGCATTTT.

V gene TRBV19 combines with J gene TRBJ2-3; D ambiguous. Trimming removed 5 bases at V and 5 bases at J, with 11 bases between. The CDR3 covers 13 residues. The V gene's germline CDR1 is LNHDA and CDR2 SQIVND (reference sequence). The CDR3 sequence: CASSVPSGDTQYF. CDR3 coding DNA: TGTGCCAGTAGTGTACCTTCGGGAGATACGCAGTATTTT.

This clone was seen just once. The chain is built from TRBV4-2 and TRBJ2-1, with D perhaps TRBD2 (6 bases). The germline CDR1 and CDR2 sequences are LGHNA and YNFKEQ. CDR3 length: 17 amino acids. V shed 2 bases and J shed 9 bases, with 23 bases lying between them. The CDR3 DNA sequence: TGTGCCAGCAGCCAAAGGTCGTCTAGCGACCCGAGGGGTGAGCAGTTCTTC. Translating it yields CASSQRSSSDPRGEQFF.

The chain has TRBV2 and TRBJ1-1; perhaps TRBD1 as D (6 bases). V lost 6 bases and J lost 5, with 16 bases in between. This CDR3 has 14 amino acids. Germline loops: CDR1 SNHLY, CDR2 FYNNEI. CDR3 DNA sequence: TGTGCCAGCAGGGAAACAGGGTATCAAACTGAAGCTTTCTTT. This encodes CASRETGYQTEAFF.